Following are 14 T cell receptor beta chains from one sample sequenced in a study of cytomegalovirus exposure and HLA in healthy donors. PCR involved 60 Vbeta and 13 Jbeta primers. TCRdb's copy holds only in-frame clones and misses some; the assay was immunoSEQ multiplex PCR. The sample includes 160,000 or so clones, 87% of them seen just once. Sample: PBMCs. These receptors were collected from a woman aged 25 to 39 in good health and CMV-seronegative.

The chain employs TRBV29-1 and TRBJ2-3; D is possibly TRBD2 (6 bases). CDR3 length: 11 residues. The germline gives CDR1 SQVTM, CDR2 ANQGSEA. V lost 7 bases, J lost 5 bases, and 10 bases lay in between. The CDR3 coding sequence is TGCAGCGCGGAGGGTTTAGATACGCAGTATTTT. Its protein product is CSAEGLDTQYF.

The CDR3 sequence is CASSLWGGQGYEQYF. The CDR3 DNA follows: TGTGCCAGCAGTTTATGGGGGGGACAGGGCTACGAGCAGTACTTC. This rearrangement joins TRBV27 to TRBJ2-7; 9 bases are shared with TRBD1. The J segment lost 3 bases and the V segment lost 1 base, leaving 4 bases of the junction unmatched. The CDR3 length is 15 residues. CDR1 and CDR2 (germline): MNHEY, SMNVEV (reference sequence).

The rearrangement uses TRBV27 and TRBJ2-7; 7 bases are shared with TRBD1. The V gene end was trimmed by 2 bases and the J gene end by 0 bases; junction bases not matched to a gene: 7. The CDR3 is made up of 16 amino acids. The V gene's germline CDR1 is MNHEY and CDR2 SMNVEV (reference sequence). The CDR3 nucleotides read TGTGCCAGCAGTTTAAACCCCAGGGGGAGCTCCTACGAGCAGTACTTC. It specifies CASSLNPRGSSYEQYF.

V gene TRBV5-1 combines with J gene TRBJ1-4; a weak D match, TRBD1 (6 bases). Trimming took off 4 bases at V and 6 bases at J, with 16 bases between the two ends. CDR1 and CDR2 (germline): SGHRS, YFSETQ. The CDR3 extends over 15 amino acids. As DNA, the CDR3 is TGCGCCAGCAGCCTACCGACAGGCCTGGATGAAAAACTGTTTTTT. Its protein product is CASSLPTGLDEKLFF.

The CDR3 nucleotides read TGTGCCAGCGGGCACGGCGACAGCACCTACGAGCAGTACTTC. This encodes CASGHGDSTYEQYF. This chain joins TRBV7-2 and TRBJ2-7; D might be TRBD1 (5 bases). Looked up from germline, CDR1 is SGHTA and CDR2 is FQGNSA. The CDR3 is 14 residues long. V dropped 8 bases and J dropped 2 bases, with 16 bases sitting between them.

This chain links TRBV6-1 with TRBJ2-1; no reliable D call. Germline V CDR1 and CDR2: MNHNS, SASEGT. CDR3 length: 13 residues. V was trimmed by 2 bases and J by 7 bases, leaving 9 bases between them. The CDR3 region is CASSERALNEQFF. CDR3 DNA: TGTGCCAGCAGTGAAAGAGCTTTGAATGAGCAGTTCTTC.

This clone was detected only a few times. This rearrangement joins TRBV5-4 to TRBJ2-3; 7 nucleotides line up with TRBD2. The junction had 4 bases not matched to a gene; V was cut back by 3 bases and J by 0 bases. The CDR3 loop spans 15 amino acids. Germline CDR1 reads SGHNT; CDR2 reads YYREEE (reference sequence). The CDR3 reads CASSSAGPSTDTQYF. In DNA form, the CDR3 reads TGTGCCAGCAGCTCAGCGGGGCCTAGCACAGATACGCAGTATTTT. The full variable domain, rest sourced from reference TRBV5-4 and TRBJ2-3, is ETGVTQSPTHLIKTRGQQVTLRCSSQSGHNTVSWYQQALGQGPQFIFQYYREEENGRGNFPPRFSGLQFPNYSSELNVNALELDDSALYLCASSSAGPSTDTQYFGPGTRLTVL.

The chain is built from TRBV25-1 and TRBJ1-1; TRBD1 matches at 7 bases. Germline V gene sequence: CDR1 MGHDK, CDR2 SYGVNS. The V and J ends lost 6 bases and 1 base, in that order; junction bases with no gene match: 5. CDR3 size: 14 residues. CDR3 bases: TGTGCCAGCAGGAGGGACAGAGGGAACACTGAAGCTTTCTTT. It is translated as CASRRDRGNTEAFF.

This clone appeared a single time. The chain uses TRBV4-1 and TRBJ1-1; D unresolved. V was clipped by 3 bases and J by 2 bases, with 13 bases between them. Germline lookup yields CDR1 MGHRA and CDR2 YSYEKL. This CDR3 is 15 amino acids long. The CDR3 sequence is CASSHEWEANTEAFF. Here the CDR3 DNA reads TGCGCCAGCAGCCACGAATGGGAGGCCAACACTGAAGCTTTCTTT.

The chain has TRBV7-9 and TRBJ1-1, with TRBD1 matching 8 bases. Losses at the gene ends were 1 base for V and 4 bases for J; bases not matched to a gene: 14. Germline values: CDR1 SEHNR, CDR2 FQNEAQ (reference sequence). This CDR3 comprises 18 residues. The CDR3 spells CASSLGSGGAVGVTEAFF. CDR3 coding DNA: TGTGCCAGCAGCTTAGGATCAGGGGGCGCGGTCGGGGTCACTGAAGCTTTCTTT.

The J gene is TRBJ2-2, the V gene TRBV6-4; D may be TRBD1 (5 bases). V shed 1 base and J shed 2 bases, with 11 bases lying between them. Per germline, CDR1 MRHNA and CDR2 SNTAGT. The CDR3 has 16 residues. The CDR3 sequence is CASSDFVTANTGELFF. The CDR3 DNA is TGTGCCAGCAGTGACTTTGTGACAGCTAACACCGGGGAGCTGTTTTTT.

In DNA, the CDR3 is TGTGCCAGCAGCTCCGGGACAACAGATACGCAGTATTTT. Its protein product is CASSSGTTDTQYF. This chain uses TRBV11-2 with TRBJ2-3, with a weak D call TRBD1 (6 bases). From germline, CDR1 is SGHAT and CDR2 FQNNGV. V lost 4 bases, J lost 3 bases, and 8 bases lay in between. The CDR3 totals 13 residues.

The J gene is TRBJ2-4, the V gene TRBV5-5; the match to TRBD2 covers 13 bases. The CDR3 consists of 15 residues. Unmatched junction bases numbered 2, after V lost 1 base and J lost 7 bases. Per the germline V gene, CDR1 is SGHKS and CDR2 is YYEKEE (reference sequence). The CDR3 loop is CASSLTSGGANIQYF. CDR3 bases: TGTGCCAGCAGCTTGACTAGCGGGGGGGCCAACATTCAGTACTTC.

This chain connects TRBV27 to TRBJ2-6; 8 bases agree with TRBD1. Germline V gene lookup returns CDR1 MNHEY and CDR2 SMNVEV (reference sequence). The trim removed 5 bases at V and 1 base at J, leaving 7 bases unmatched. The CDR3 loop spans 17 amino acids. The CDR3 loop is CASSPRGRVSGANVLTF. For the CDR3, the DNA is TGTGCCAGCAGTCCCAGGGGGCGCGTATCTGGGGCCAACGTCCTGACTTTC.